The source of this T cell receptor beta chain is a study of T-cell memory formation after mild COVID-19. In the study overall: The TCR clusters were mostly specific to one donor.

This clonotype was counted at least ten times. From 5'RACE with constant-segment primers came TCR alpha and TCR beta cDNA libraries that carried sample barcodes and UMIs. MiXCR was run by TCRdb on the 5' RACE reads, yielding one entry per CDR3 protein. The table lists 110,000 or so distinct CDR3 sequences, 20% to 25% of them singletons. This CDR3 has 15 amino acids. Looked up from germline, CDR1 is SNHLY and CDR2 is FYNNEI. This chain links TRBV2 with TRBJ2-1; D uncertain. This receptor was taken from a man aged 18 to 29 who had mild COVID-19 (a few samples of this study predate the infection). Cell type and time point are not known. Sequenced input: PBMCs or a T cell subset sorted from them (not recorded which). CDR3 nucleotide sequence: TGTGCTATGATTGCCGGGTCTCTTAACAACAATGAGCAGTTCTTC. This sequence encodes CAMIAGSLNNNEQFF.